These 27 T cell receptor beta chains came from one sample sequenced in a study of early T cells in non-severe SARS-CoV-2 infection. TCRdb re-derived calls from the 5' RACE reads in MiXCR, one entry per CDR3 protein. The data contain approximately 29,000 distinct CDR3 sequences, around 5.8% of them singletons. This sample comprised whole blood, obtained at baseline. The receptors derive from an adult who was a healthcare worker with PCR-confirmed SARS-CoV-2 infection or an uninfected control (not recorded which).

At least ten counts were recorded for this clonotype. This sequence joins TRBV6-5 and TRBJ1-1; 10 bases line up with TRBD1. V lost 0 bases to trimming and J lost 0 bases; unmatched junction nucleotides: 7. Germline CDR1 and CDR2: MNHEY and SVGAGI. CDR3 size: 18 residues. The DNA of the CDR3 is TGTGCCAGCAGTTACTCAGGGGACAGGGGCCCCATGAACACTGAAGCTTTCTTT. Its translation: CASSYSGDRGPMNTEAFF.

This clonotype appeared a few times. This chain uses TRBV24-1 with TRBJ2-1; tentatively, D is TRBD2 (6 bases). This CDR3 spans 14 amino acids. Germline V gene lookup returns CDR1 KGHDR and CDR2 SFDVKD. V was shortened by 2 bases and J by 9 bases, with 13 bases between the two germline ends. CDR3 bases: TGTGCCACCAGTGATTCGCAGGGTAGCGGTGAGCAGTTCTTC. Translated: CATSDSQGSGEQFF.

This clonotype was picked up many times. The gene calls are TRBV20-1 and TRBJ2-1, with a possible D match to TRBD2 (5 bases). CDR1 DFQATT and CDR2 SNEGSKA come from the germline V gene (reference sequence). The CDR3 runs to 16 residues. Deletions cut 3 bases from V and 2 bases from J, with 17 bases between. CDR3 region: CSARIRRVPTYNEQFF. The CDR3 coding sequence is TGCAGTGCTAGGATCCGGCGGGTTCCTACCTACAATGAGCAGTTCTTC.

This clonotype came up many times. V and J are TRBV12-3 or TRBV12-4 and TRBJ1-3, with TRBD1 identical over 7 bases. With V trimmed by 6 bases and J by 0 bases, 8 bases remained unmatched. CDR3 length: 16 residues. As DNA, the CDR3 is TGTGCCAGCAGCCTCGGACAGGCGTTCTCTGGAAACACCATATATTTT. Translating it yields CASSLGQAFSGNTIYF.

This clonotype was detected many times. V gene TRBV18 combines with J gene TRBJ1-3, with D perhaps matching TRBD1 (5 bases). Germline CDR1 is KGHSH and CDR2 is LQKENI. The CDR3 totals 16 residues. Trimming shortened V by 3 bases and J by 0 bases, and 12 bases separated the two germline ends. For the CDR3, the DNA is TGTGCCAGCTCACCCCCAGCAGGGCCCTCTGGAAACACCATATATTTT. Protein product: CASSPPAGPSGNTIYF.

There are many counts of this clonotype. The chain recombines TRBV27 with TRBJ2-3, with D tentatively TRBD1 or TRBD2 (5 bases each). V was clipped by 5 bases and J by 4 bases, with 16 bases between them. The CDR3 consists of 15 residues. Germline V gene data show CDR1 as MNHEY and CDR2 as SMNVEV (reference sequence). CDR3: CASSPHEGFADTQYF. CDR3 in DNA: TGTGCCAGCAGTCCGCACGAGGGGTTCGCAGATACGCAGTATTTT.

This clonotype was detected only a few times. This chain uses TRBV20-1 with TRBJ2-7; 10 bases agree with TRBD2. Losses at the gene ends were 1 base for V and 3 bases for J; bases not matched to a gene: 3. The CDR3 length is 14 residues. The V gene's germline CDR1 is DFQATT and CDR2 SNEGSKA (reference sequence). The CDR3 loop is CSARGGTSDYEQYF. The CDR3 DNA is TGCAGTGCTAGAGGAGGGACTAGCGACTACGAGCAGTACTTC.

This clonotype was detected many times. The chain is built from TRBV7-8 and TRBJ2-7; no definite D call. Trimming took 5 bases from V and 1 from J, leaving 6 bases between them. The CDR3 runs 12 residues. Germline V gene sequence: CDR1 SGHVS, CDR2 FQNEAQ. CDR3 nucleotides: TGTGCCAGCAGCCAAACATCCTACGAGCAGTACTTC. It specifies CASSQTSYEQYF. Full variable domain (remainder filled in from reference TRBV7-8 and TRBJ2-7): GAGVSQSPRYKVAKRGQDVALRCDPISGHVSLFWYQQALGQGPEFLTYFQNEAQLDKSGLPSDRFFAERPEGSVSTLKIQRTQQEDSAVYLCASSQTSYEQYFGPGTRLTVT.

This clonotype was seen at least ten times. The chain uses TRBV7-9 and TRBJ2-5, with TRBD2 as a possible D gene (6 bases). The ends were cut back, 1 base at V and 4 bases at J, with 10 bases in the middle. CDR1 and CDR2 (germline): SEHNR, FQNEAQ (reference sequence). The CDR3 contains 14 residues. The CDR3 reads CASSLGHGGETQYF. CDR3 sequence (DNA): TGTGCCAGCAGCTTAGGACACGGGGGAGAGACCCAGTACTTC.

This clonotype was seen at least ten times. The rearrangement uses TRBV12-3 or TRBV12-4 and TRBJ2-2; D may correspond to TRBD1 or TRBD2 (7 bases each). V was pared by 7 bases and J by 4 bases, with 19 bases between. This CDR3 spans 16 amino acids. The DNA for the CDR3 is TGTGCCAGCACCCCAGGGGGGGAATCGGCCACCGGGGAGCTGTTTTTT. It specifies CASTPGGESATGELFF.

This clonotype showed up many times. J is TRBJ2-2 and V is TRBV7-6; D is unclear. Trimming cost V 1 base and J 2 bases, with 11 bases left between them. Germline V gene data show CDR1 as SGHVS and CDR2 as FNYEAQ. CDR3 length equals 16 residues. In nucleotides, the CDR3 is TGTGCCAGCAGCTTAGACAGTGGGGAAAACACCGGGGAGCTGTTTTTT. Protein sequence: CASSLDSGENTGELFF.

This clonotype was seen only a few times. The chain couples TRBV19 to TRBJ1-5; D perhaps matches TRBD1 (6 bases). The germline V and J ends were trimmed by 5 bases and 0 bases, with 11 bases remaining between them. This CDR3 is 15 amino acids long. Germline CDR1 LNHDA, CDR2 SQIVND (reference sequence). CDR3 sequence reads: CASSAGTRSNQPQHF. CDR3 DNA: TGTGCCAGTAGTGCCGGGACACGTAGCAATCAGCCCCAGCATTTT.

The sample holds a few counts of this clonotype. The genes are TRBV5-4 and TRBJ2-4; TRBD1 agrees at 8 bases. This CDR3 region has 15 residues. The trim removed 0 bases at V and 1 base at J, leaving 0 bases unmatched. Germline CDR1 reads SGHNT; CDR2 reads YYREEE (reference sequence). The CDR3 DNA sequence: TGTGCCAGCAGCTTGGACAGGGGGGCCAAAAACATTCAGTACTTC. Protein: CASSLDRGAKNIQYF. The whole variable domain, remainder taken from reference TRBV5-4 and TRBJ2-4, is ETGVTQSPTHLIKTRGQQVTLRCSSQSGHNTVSWYQQALGQGPQFIFQYYREEENGRGNFPPRFSGLQFPNYSSELNVNALELDDSALYLCASSLDRGAKNIQYFGAGTRLSVL.

In its sample, this clonotype was seen many times. The J gene is TRBJ1-1, the V gene TRBV3-1, with D perhaps matching TRBD1 (5 bases). The CDR3 consists of 14 residues. Germline values: CDR1 LGHDT, CDR2 YNNKEL (reference sequence). The V end lost 4 bases, the J end lost 4 bases, and 13 bases lay between the germline ends. CDR3 bases: TGTGCCAGCAGCCCCCTAAGAGGGGCCACTGAAGCTTTCTTT. Protein product: CASSPLRGATEAFF. Drawing the rest from reference TRBV3-1 and TRBJ1-1, the complete variable domain is DTAVSQTPKYLVTQMGNDKSIKCEQNLGHDTMYWYKQDSKKFLKIMFSYNNKELIINETVPNRFSPKSPDKAHLNLHINSLELGDSAVYFCASSPLRGATEAFFGQGTRLTVV.

This clonotype was seen a handful of times. The chain uses TRBV18 and TRBJ2-7, with 8 nucleotides matching TRBD1. Germline V lookup: CDR1 KGHSH, CDR2 LQKENI. The V and J ends lost 3 bases and 7 bases, in that order; junction bases with no gene match: 5. This CDR3 comprises 13 residues. In DNA form, the CDR3 reads TGTGCCAGCTCACCCCAGGGGGCCGGGGAGCAGTACTTC. It encodes CASSPQGAGEQYF.

There are many counts of this clonotype. The chain joins TRBV11-2 to TRBJ1-1, with no clear D. The CDR3 is made up of 15 amino acids. CDR1 is SGHAT, CDR2 FQNNGV, per germline. V was cut by 5 bases and J by 1 base, with 14 bases left in between. The CDR3 protein is CASSPRLSRNTEAFF. CDR3 DNA: TGTGCCAGCAGCCCTAGACTCTCCAGGAACACTGAAGCTTTCTTT.

This clonotype has a count of ten or more. The rearrangement uses TRBV20-1 and TRBJ2-3, with D tentatively TRBD2 (5 bases). The CDR3 is 11 amino acids. V was shortened by 2 bases and J by 5 bases, with 5 bases between the two germline ends. The V gene's germline CDR1 is DFQATT and CDR2 SNEGSKA (reference sequence). The CDR3 DNA reads TGCAGTGCTAGACGGGAAGATACGCAGTATTTT. Its translation: CSARREDTQYF.

A remark on this clonotype: This may arise from a read error, as a much more abundant clone is one base away. The chain joins TRBV12-3 or TRBV12-4 to TRBJ2-7; D possibly uses TRBD1 or TRBD2 (5 bases each). This CDR3 has 12 amino acids. The CDR3 sequence is CASSSGTYKQYF. The DNA for the CDR3 is TGTGCCAGCAGTTCCGGGACCTACAAGCAGTACTTC.

The chain joins TRBV20-1 to TRBJ2-5; 8 positions agree with TRBD1. Trimming took 0 bases from V and 4 from J; bases not matched to a gene: 4. This CDR3 comprises 14 residues. Germline CDR1 DFQATT, CDR2 SNEGSKA (reference sequence). The CDR3 spells CSARDRQGRETQYF. CDR3 nucleotides: TGCAGTGCTAGAGATCGACAGGGGCGAGAGACCCAGTACTTC.

This clonotype has a handful of counts. The chain joins TRBV29-1 to TRBJ2-7; D not certain. CDR1 and CDR2 from the germline V gene are SQVTM and ANQGSEA. The CDR3 is 13 amino acids. The ends were cut back, 0 bases at V and 1 base at J, with 7 bases in the middle. The CDR3 region is CSVEDLGSYEQYF. CDR3 DNA sequence: TGCAGCGTTGAAGATCTGGGGTCCTACGAGCAGTACTTC.

This clonotype was found many times. The V and J genes are TRBV4-2 and TRBJ1-4; 10 positions match TRBD1. The CDR3 is 15 residues long. Trimming removed 4 bases from V and 2 bases from J; junction bases left unmatched: 1. The germline CDR1 and CDR2 sequences are LGHNA and YNFKEQ. In DNA, the CDR3 is TGTGCCAGCAGCCCGGACAGGGGGACTAATGAAAAACTGTTTTTT. It codes for CASSPDRGTNEKLFF.

This clonotype was counted at least ten times. V and J are TRBV6-5 and TRBJ2-2; TRBD1 matches 7 bases. Trimming at V came to 7 bases and at J to 1 base, leaving 12 bases not matched to a gene. The CDR3 loop spans 17 amino acids. The V gene's germline CDR1 is MNHEY and CDR2 SVGAGI. CDR3 residues: CASTYQGDRVNTGELFF. CDR3 sequence (DNA): TGTGCCAGCACCTACCAAGGAGACAGGGTGAACACCGGGGAGCTGTTTTTT.

This clonotype was recorded many times. The rearrangement uses TRBV4-2 and TRBJ1-1, with TRBD1 matching 7 bases. CDR1 is LGHNA, CDR2 YNFKEQ, per germline. This CDR3 has 14 amino acids. V was clipped by 5 bases and J by 1 base; unmatched bases: 4. CDR3 DNA: TGTGCCAGCAGCGAGGACAGGACGAACACTGAAGCTTTCTTT. It translates to CASSEDRTNTEAFF.

This clonotype was counted ten times or more. The chain couples TRBV18 to TRBJ2-5; D is possibly TRBD2 (6 bases). V was shortened by 4 bases and J by 1 base, with 7 bases between the two germline ends. Germline V lookup: CDR1 KGHSH, CDR2 LQKENI. CDR3 length: 13 residues. CDR3 DNA sequence: TGTGCCAGCTCACGGGACTTCCAAGAGACCCAGTACTTC. Its translation: CASSRDFQETQYF.

This clonotype was counted ten times or more. The chain uses TRBV20-1 and TRBJ2-7, with TRBD1 identical over 11 bases. This CDR3 is 15 amino acids long. Germline V lookup: CDR1 DFQATT, CDR2 SNEGSKA (reference sequence). The CDR3 DNA sequence: TGCAGCCTATCACGAGTTTACGGGACAGGGGGCGAGCAGTACTTC. The encoded protein is CSLSRVYGTGGEQYF.

The sample holds many counts of this clonotype. As DNA, the CDR3 is TGTGCCATCAGTGGAAGGGGCGGTCGGGAGAATGAGCAGTTCTTC. Translation: CAISGRGGRENEQFF. This chain connects TRBV10-3 to TRBJ2-1; tentatively, D is TRBD2 (6 bases). This CDR3 contains 15 residues. V was pared by 4 bases and J by 7 bases, with 17 bases between. Germline V CDR1 and CDR2: ENHRY, SYGVKD.

This clonotype appeared many times. The genes are TRBV18 and TRBJ2-7; TRBD1 is a possible D gene (6 bases). Trimming removed 3 bases from V and 1 base from J, with 16 bases in between. In germline, CDR1 is KGHSH, CDR2 LQKENI. This CDR3 is 16 amino acids long. CDR3 region: CASSPSNLQGSYEQYF. As DNA, the CDR3 is TGTGCCAGCTCACCGAGCAACTTACAGGGATCCTACGAGCAGTACTTC.